This T cell receptor beta chain was identified in a study of T cell repertoires in cytomegalovirus infection. Study-level information: Both CMV infection and a matching HLA type were indicated by public TCR beta signatures.

Study-wide results and limits: HLA-C-restricted, CMV-specific TCR beta clonotypes were dominant ex vivo. Carriers of CMV and the relevant HLA type were discriminated by public TCR beta frequency.

This clonotype came up many times. Its antigen is still unknown. TCRdb re-called the reads with MiXCR, one entry per CDR3 protein. The sample lists roughly 320,000 distinct CDR3 sequences; 9.6% were seen once. CDR3 length: 14 residues. V was shortened by 0 bases and J by 6 bases, with 7 bases between the two germline ends. Germline V CDR1 and CDR2: SGHNT, YYREEE (reference sequence). The chain carries TRBV5-4 and TRBJ1-6; D unresolved. This receptor was taken from a human donor in good health (CMV status not recorded). Some clones in this sample may be carry-over from other donors' samples. Specimen: PBMCs. CDR3 nucleotides: TGTGCCAGCAGCTTGGAGCCAGTTAATTCACCCCTCCACTTT. It yields the protein CASSLEPVNSPLHF.